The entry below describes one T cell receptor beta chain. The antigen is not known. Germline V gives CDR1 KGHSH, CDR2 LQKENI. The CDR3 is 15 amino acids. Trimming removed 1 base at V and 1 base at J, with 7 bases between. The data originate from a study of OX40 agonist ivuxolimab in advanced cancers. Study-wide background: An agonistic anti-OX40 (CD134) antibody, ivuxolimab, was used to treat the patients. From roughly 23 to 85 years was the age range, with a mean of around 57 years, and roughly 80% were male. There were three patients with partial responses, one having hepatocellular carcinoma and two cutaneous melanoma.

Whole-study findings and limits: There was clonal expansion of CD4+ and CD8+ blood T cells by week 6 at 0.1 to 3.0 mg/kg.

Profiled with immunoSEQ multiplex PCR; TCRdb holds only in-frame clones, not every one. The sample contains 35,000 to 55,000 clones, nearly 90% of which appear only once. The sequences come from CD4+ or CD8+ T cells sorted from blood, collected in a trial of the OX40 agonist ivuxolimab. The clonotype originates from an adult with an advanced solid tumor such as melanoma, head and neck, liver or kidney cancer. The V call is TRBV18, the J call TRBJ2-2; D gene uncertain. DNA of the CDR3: TGTGCCAGCTCACCACTACAGATGAACACCGGGGAGCTGTTTTTT. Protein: CASSPLQMNTGELFF.